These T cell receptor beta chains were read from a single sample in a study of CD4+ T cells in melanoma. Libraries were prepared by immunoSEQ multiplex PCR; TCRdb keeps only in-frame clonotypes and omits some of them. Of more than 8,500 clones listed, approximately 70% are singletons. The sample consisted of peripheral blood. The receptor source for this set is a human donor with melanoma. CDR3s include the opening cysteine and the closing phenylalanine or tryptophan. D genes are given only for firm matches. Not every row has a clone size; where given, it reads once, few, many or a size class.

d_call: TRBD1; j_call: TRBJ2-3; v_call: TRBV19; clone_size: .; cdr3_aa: CASSPPGQGKNTQYF; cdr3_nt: TGTGCCAGTTCTCCTCCGGGACAGGGTAAAAATACGCAGTATTTT
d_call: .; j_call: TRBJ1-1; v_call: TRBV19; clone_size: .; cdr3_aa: CASSTGVQTEAFF; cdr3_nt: TGTGCCAGTAGTACGGGGGTTCAAACTGAAGCTTTCTTT
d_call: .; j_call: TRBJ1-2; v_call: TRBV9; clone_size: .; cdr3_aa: CASSPTGAGYGYTF; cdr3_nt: TGTGCCAGCAGCCCCACGGGCGCGGGGTATGGCTACACCTTC
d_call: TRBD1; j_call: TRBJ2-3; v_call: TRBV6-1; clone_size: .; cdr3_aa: CASSDAPGQFSTDTQYF; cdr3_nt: TGTGCCAGCAGTGACGCTCCGGGACAGTTTAGCACAGATACGCAGTATTTT
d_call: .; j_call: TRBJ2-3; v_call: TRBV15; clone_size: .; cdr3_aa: CATSRGTDTQYF; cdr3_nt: TGTGCCACCAGCAGAGGGACAGATACGCAGTATTTT
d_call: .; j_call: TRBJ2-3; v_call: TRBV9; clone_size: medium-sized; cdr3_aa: CASSVGTDTQYF; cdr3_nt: TGTGCCAGCAGCGTTGGCACAGATACGCAGTATTTT
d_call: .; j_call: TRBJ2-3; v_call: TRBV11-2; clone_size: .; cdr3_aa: CASSLAGQGPTDTQYF; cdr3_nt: TGTGCCAGCAGCTTAGCGGGTCAGGGCCCCACAGATACGCAGTATTTT
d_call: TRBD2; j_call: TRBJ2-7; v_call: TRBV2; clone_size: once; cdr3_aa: CASRTTSGENEQYF; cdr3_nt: TGTGCCAGCCGTACTACTAGCGGGGAAAACGAGCAGTACTTC
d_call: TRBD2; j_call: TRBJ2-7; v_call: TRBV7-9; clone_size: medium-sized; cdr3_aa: CASSLRASGGAEQYF; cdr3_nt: TGTGCCAGCAGCTTAAGGGCTAGCGGGGGGGCCGAGCAGTACTTC
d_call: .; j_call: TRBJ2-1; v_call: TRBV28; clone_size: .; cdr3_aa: CASIAGSSYNEQFF; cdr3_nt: TGTGCCAGCATCGCCGGATCTAGTTACAATGAGCAGTTCTTC
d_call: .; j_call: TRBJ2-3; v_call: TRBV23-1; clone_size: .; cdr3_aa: CASSQPVPGEPTDTQYF; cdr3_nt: TGCGCCAGCAGTCAACCAGTGCCGGGGGAACCCACAGATACGCAGTATTTT
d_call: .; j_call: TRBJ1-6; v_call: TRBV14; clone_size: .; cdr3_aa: CASSKGGSSYNSPLHF; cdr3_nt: TGTGCCAGCAGCAAAGGGGGGTCCTCCTATAATTCACCCCTCCACTTT
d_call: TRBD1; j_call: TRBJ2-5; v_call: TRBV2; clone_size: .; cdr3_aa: CASSPLGGLLQETQYF; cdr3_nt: TGTGCCAGCAGCCCCCTAGGGGGCCTCCTCCAAGAGACCCAGTACTTC
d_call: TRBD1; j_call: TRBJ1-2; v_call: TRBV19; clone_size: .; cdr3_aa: CASSTWDRGFDYTF; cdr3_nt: TGTGCCAGTAGTACTTGGGACAGGGGGTTTGACTACACCTTC
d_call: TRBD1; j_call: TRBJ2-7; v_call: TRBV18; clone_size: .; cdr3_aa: CASSQRDPGQEPYEQYF; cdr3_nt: TGTGCCAGCTCCCAAAGGGATCCGGGACAGGAGCCCTACGAGCAGTACTTC
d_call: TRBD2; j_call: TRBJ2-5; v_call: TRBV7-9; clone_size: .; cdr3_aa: CASSLSGGLETQYF; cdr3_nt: TGTGCCAGCAGCTTATCGGGGGGGCTAGAGACCCAGTACTTC
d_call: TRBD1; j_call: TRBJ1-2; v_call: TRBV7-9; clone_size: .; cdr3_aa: CASARLGGGGDGYTF; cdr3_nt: TGTGCCAGCGCCAGGCTTGGAGGGGGCGGCGATGGCTACACCTTC
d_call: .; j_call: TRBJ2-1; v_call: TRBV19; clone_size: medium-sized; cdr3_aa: CASRGGEQFF; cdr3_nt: TGTGCCTCCAGAGGGGGGGAGCAGTTCTTC
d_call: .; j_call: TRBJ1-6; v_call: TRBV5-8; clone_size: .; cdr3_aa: CASRKESSPLHF; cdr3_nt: TGTGCCAGCAGAAAGGAGAGTTCACCCCTCCACTTT
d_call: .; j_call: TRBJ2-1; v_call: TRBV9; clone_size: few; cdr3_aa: CASNDPSSYNEQFF; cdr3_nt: TGTGCCAGCAACGACCCAAGCTCCTACAATGAGCAGTTCTTC
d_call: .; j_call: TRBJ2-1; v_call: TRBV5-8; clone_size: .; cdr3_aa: CASSLGWANEQFF; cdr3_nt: TGTGCCAGCAGCTTGGGGTGGGCAAATGAGCAGTTCTTC
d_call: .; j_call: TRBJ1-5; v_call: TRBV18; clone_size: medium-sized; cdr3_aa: CASRPGGSNQPQHF; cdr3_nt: TGTGCCAGCCGCCCCGGGGGTAGCAATCAGCCCCAGCATTTT
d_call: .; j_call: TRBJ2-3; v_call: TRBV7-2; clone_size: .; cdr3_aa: CASSSGGSHGTDTQYF; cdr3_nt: TGTGCCAGCAGCTCCGGGGGCAGCCACGGCACAGATACGCAGTATTTT
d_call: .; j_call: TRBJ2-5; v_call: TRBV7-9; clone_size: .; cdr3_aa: CASSLERVETQYF; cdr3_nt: TGTGCCAGCAGCTTAGAAAGGGTTGAGACCCAGTACTTC
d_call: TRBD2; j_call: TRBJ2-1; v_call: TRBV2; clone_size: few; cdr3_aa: CASMGGKTDYNEQFF; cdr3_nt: TGTGCCAGCATGGGGGGGAAAACGGACTACAATGAGCAGTTCTTC
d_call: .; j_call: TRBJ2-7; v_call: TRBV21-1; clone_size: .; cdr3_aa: CASSKRCGGPDEQYF; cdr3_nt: TGTGCCAGCAGCAAACGCTGCGGGGGGCCGGACGAGCAGTACTTC
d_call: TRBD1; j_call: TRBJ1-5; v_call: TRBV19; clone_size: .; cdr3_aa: CATSTRQGRNQPQHF; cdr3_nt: TGTGCCACCTCGACTAGACAGGGGAGGAATCAGCCCCAGCATTTT
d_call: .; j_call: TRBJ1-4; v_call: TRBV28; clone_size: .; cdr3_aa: CASSHDIRGRDNEKLFF; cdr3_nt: TGTGCCAGCAGCCACGACATACGGGGGAGGGATAATGAAAAACTGTTTTTT
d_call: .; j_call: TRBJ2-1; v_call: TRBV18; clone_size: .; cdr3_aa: CASSPSYNEQFF; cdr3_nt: TGTGCCAGCTCACCCAGCTACAATGAGCAGTTCTTC
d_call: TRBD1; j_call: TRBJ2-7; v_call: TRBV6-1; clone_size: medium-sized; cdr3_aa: CASSGWDSGTVTYEQYF; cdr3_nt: TGTGCCAGCAGTGGGTGGGATTCCGGGACAGTTACCTACGAGCAGTACTTC
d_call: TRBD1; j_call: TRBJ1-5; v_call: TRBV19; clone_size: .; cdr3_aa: CASSPGQTINQPQHF; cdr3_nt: TGTGCCAGTAGCCCGGGACAGACCATCAATCAGCCCCAGCATTTT
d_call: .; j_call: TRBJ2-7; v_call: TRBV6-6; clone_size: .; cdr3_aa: CASINGHEQYF; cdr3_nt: TGTGCCAGCATCAACGGCCACGAGCAGTACTTC
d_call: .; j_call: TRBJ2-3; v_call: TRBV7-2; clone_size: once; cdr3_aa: CASSLVGVSVGTDTQYF; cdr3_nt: TGTGCCAGCAGCTTAGTTGGGGTCTCCGTCGGCACAGATACGCAGTATTTT
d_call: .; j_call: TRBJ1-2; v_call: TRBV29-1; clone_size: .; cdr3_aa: CSVEAPGGGYTF; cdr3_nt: TGCAGCGTTGAAGCCCCTGGGGGTGGCTACACCTTC
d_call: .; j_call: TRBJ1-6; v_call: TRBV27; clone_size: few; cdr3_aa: CASSLRVANSPLHF; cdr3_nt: TGTGCCAGCAGTCTAAGGGTAGCGAATTCACCCCTCCACTTT
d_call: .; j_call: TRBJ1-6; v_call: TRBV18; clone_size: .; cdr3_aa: CASSLRERSPLHF; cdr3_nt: TGTGCCAGCTCACTTAGGGAGAGATCACCCCTCCACTTT
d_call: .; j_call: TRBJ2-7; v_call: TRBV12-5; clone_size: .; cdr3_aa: CASGTLGAYEQYF; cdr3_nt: TGTGCTAGTGGTACCCTGGGAGCCTACGAGCAGTACTTC
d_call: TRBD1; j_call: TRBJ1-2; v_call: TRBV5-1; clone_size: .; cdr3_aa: CASSFTGDGYTF; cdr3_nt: TGCGCCAGCAGCTTCACAGGGGATGGCTACACCTTC
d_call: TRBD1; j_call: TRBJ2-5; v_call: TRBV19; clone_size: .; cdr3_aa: CASSTGQGQETQYF; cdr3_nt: TGTGCCAGTAGTACCGGACAGGGTCAAGAGACCCAGTACTTC
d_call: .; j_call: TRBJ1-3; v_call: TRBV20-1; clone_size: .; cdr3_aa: CSAHTGNTIYF; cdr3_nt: TGCAGTGCTCACACTGGAAACACCATATATTTT